The 23 T cell receptor beta chains below come from one sample, sequenced in a study of shared T cell receptors in the human thymus. Produced via immunoSEQ multiplex PCR; TCRdb's table is partial and in-frame only. The sample holds over 650,000 clones, more than 70% seen once. The data also belong to a second study, concerning human thymus T cells.

Sequencing was done on a sample of thymocytes. The origin of the receptors is a boy less than two years old with a congenital heart defect.

This chain joins TRBV2 and TRBJ1-4; 8 bases line up with TRBD1. The V segment lost 6 bases and the J segment 3 bases; nucleotides outside the gene matches: 18. This CDR3 is built from 19 residues. Per germline, CDR1 SNHLY and CDR2 FYNNEI. The CDR3 loop is CASRGPTGDVTSANEKLFF. CDR3 coding DNA: TGTGCCAGCAGGGGACCGACAGGGGATGTCACTAGTGCTAATGAAAAACTGTTTTTT.

The chain is built from TRBV7-8 and TRBJ1-3; 9 bases align to TRBD1. This CDR3 has 20 residues. CDR1 and CDR2 (germline): SGHVS, FQNEAQ. With V trimmed by 2 bases and J by 4 bases, 18 bases remained unmatched. The CDR3, as DNA: TGTGCCAGCAGCTTAAGGCCCCCACGGGACAGGGATAGTGACGGAAACACCATATATTTT. It codes for CASSLRPPRDRDSDGNTIYF.

This chain links TRBV4-3 with TRBJ2-2; 16 positions agree with TRBD2. The germline V gene encodes CDR1 LGHNA and CDR2 YSLEER. This CDR3 comprises 18 residues. V was clipped by 0 bases and J by 3 bases; unmatched bases: 1. The CDR3 bases are TGCGCCAGCAGCCAAGATGGGACTAGCGGGAGGGACACCGGGGAGCTGTTTTTT. It yields the protein CASSQDGTSGRDTGELFF.

The chain employs TRBV29-1 and TRBJ1-2, with TRBD1 matching 8 bases. With V trimmed by 7 bases and J by 2 bases, 6 bases remained unmatched. Looked up from germline, CDR1 is SQVTM and CDR2 is ANQGSEA. There are 13 residues in the CDR3. CDR3: CSAMDRENYGYTF. CDR3 DNA: TGCAGCGCAATGGACAGGGAGAACTATGGCTACACCTTC.

A remark on this clone: One junction end disagrees with the germline gene, perhaps due to a read error. CDR3 amino acids: CASSVHPGLAGGHSNEQYF. The CDR3 nucleotides read TGTGCCAGCAGCGTCCATCCGGGACTAGCGGGAGGACACTCCAACGAGCAGTACTTC. The gene calls are TRBV5-5 and TRBJ2-7; 15 positions agree with TRBD2. Germline V gene sequence: CDR1 SGHKS, CDR2 YYEKEE (reference sequence). CDR3 size: 19 residues. The variable domain in full, completed from reference TRBV5-5 and TRBJ2-7, reads DAGVTQSPTHLIKTRGQQVTLRCSPISGHKSVSWYQQVLGQGPQFIFQYYEKEERGRGNFPDRFSARQFPNYSSELNVNALLLGDSALYLCASSVHPGLAGGHSNEQYFGPGTRLTVT.

The gene calls are TRBV4-3 and TRBJ1-4; 7 positions agree with TRBD1. The CDR3 covers 18 residues. With 4 bases clipped from V and 4 bases from J, the junction kept 15 bases outside the gene matches. Germline lookup yields CDR1 LGHNA and CDR2 YSLEER. The CDR3 sequence: CASSLCRDSRLLNEKLFF. The DNA for the CDR3 is TGCGCCAGCAGCCTTTGCCGGGACAGCCGCCTACTTAATGAAAAACTGTTTTTT.

V gene TRBV18 combines with J gene TRBJ1-1, with D perhaps matching TRBD1 (6 bases). V lost 8 bases and J 6 bases, leaving 16 bases between the germline ends. The length of the CDR3 is 13 residues. CDR1 KGHSH and CDR2 LQKENI come from the germline V gene. The CDR3 here is CASQFRGFAEAFF. CDR3 in DNA: TGTGCCAGCCAATTCAGGGGTTTCGCTGAAGCTTTCTTT.

Concerning this clone: The conserved phenylalanine or tryptophan is not found at the CDR3 terminus, so this likely reflects a read error. The DNA is omitted, as the CDR3 cannot be located on it reliably, and the CDR3 follows TCRdb's listing. The chain is built from TRBV7-9 and TRBJ1-2; TRBD1 is taken as the D call from the table, unchecked against the DNA. Per germline, CDR1 SEHNR and CDR2 FQNEAQ (reference sequence). The CDR3 is 10 amino acids in total, end residues counted. CDR3 residues: CASSFPGTGH.

The chain combines TRBV4-3 with TRBJ2-1, with D hard to call. This CDR3 region has 15 residues. Germline values: CDR1 LGHNA, CDR2 YSLEER. Trimming pared 5 bases from V and 0 bases from J, leaving 11 bases between. The chain's CDR3 is CASSFTRGSYNEQFF. The CDR3 DNA reads as TGCGCCAGCAGCTTCACCCGAGGCTCCTACAATGAGCAGTTCTTC.

The chain links TRBV10-2 to TRBJ2-3; no clear D gene. Germline V gives CDR1 WSHSY, CDR2 SAAADI. The length of the CDR3 is 17 residues. The ends were cut back, 0 bases at V and 3 bases at J, with 16 bases in the middle. As DNA, the CDR3 is TGCGCCAGCAGTGAGTCGATATCTGTCACACTAACAGATACGCAGTATTTT. It encodes CASSESISVTLTDTQYF.

The rearrangement uses TRBV28 and TRBJ1-5; D may be TRBD1 (6 bases). Per germline, CDR1 MDHEN and CDR2 SYDVKM. The length of the CDR3 is 14 residues. V lost 6 bases and J 3 bases, leaving 12 bases between the germline ends. CDR3: CASRLGQINQPQHF. DNA for the CDR3: TGTGCCAGCAGGCTTGGACAGATCAATCAGCCCCAGCATTTT.

This chain uses TRBV2 with TRBJ1-6; D gene uncertain. With 4 bases removed from V and 0 bases from J, the gap between germline ends came to 7 bases. Germline lookup yields CDR1 SNHLY and CDR2 FYNNEI. This CDR3 contains 15 residues. CDR3 residues: CASSVPVSYNSPLHF. As DNA, the CDR3 is TGTGCCAGCAGTGTGCCAGTCTCCTATAATTCACCCCTCCACTTT. The entire variable domain, with the rest obtained from reference TRBV2 and TRBJ1-6, is as follows: EPEVTQTPSHQVTQMGQEVILRCVPISNHLYFYWYRQILGQKVEFLVSFYNNEISEKSEIFDDQFSVERPDGSNFTLKIRSTKLEDSAMYFCASSVPVSYNSPLHFGNGTRLTVT.

The J gene is TRBJ1-1, the V gene TRBV9; D is perhaps TRBD1 (5 bases). The V end was cut by 7 bases, the J end by 1 base, with 20 bases between. Germline V CDR1 and CDR2: SGDLS, YYNGEE. This CDR3 comprises 16 residues. The CDR3: CASAGGTLRPNTEAFF. In nucleotides, the CDR3 is TGTGCCAGCGCTGGGGGGACCCTCCGCCCGAACACTGAAGCTTTCTTT.

V and J are TRBV4-3 and TRBJ2-1, with D possibly matching TRBD2 (5 bases). Germline assignment: CDR1 LGHNA and CDR2 YSLEER. Deletions cut 1 base from V and 6 bases from J, with 19 bases between. This CDR3 comprises 17 residues. The CDR3: CASSQAPAGSLPNEQFF. The CDR3 region has the DNA TGCGCCAGCAGCCAAGCTCCAGCTGGGAGCCTACCCAATGAGCAGTTCTTC.

The genes are TRBV28 and TRBJ2-7; tentatively, D is TRBD1 (7 bases). The CDR3 spans 20 residues. The germline V and J ends were trimmed by 1 base and 2 bases, with 27 bases remaining between them. The germline V gene has CDR1 MDHEN and CDR2 SYDVKM. The CDR3 here is CASSLYWRGLRWTTTYEQYF. The CDR3 DNA reads TGTGCCAGCAGTTTATATTGGAGGGGGCTTCGGTGGACGACGACCTACGAGCAGTACTTC.

The J gene is TRBJ1-1, the V gene TRBV4-3; tentatively, D is TRBD1 (5 bases). Germline V CDR1 and CDR2: LGHNA, YSLEER. The CDR3 is made up of 14 amino acids. Trimming took 0 bases from V and 6 from J, leaving 11 bases between them. DNA for the CDR3: TGCGCCAGCAGCCAAGAAAGGGGTCGGGCTGAAGCTTTCTTT. Its protein product is CASSQERGRAEAFF.

This chain connects TRBV28 to TRBJ2-7; 11 nucleotides align to TRBD2. V dropped 1 base and J dropped 2; count of bases not matched to a gene: 4. In germline, CDR1 is MDHEN, CDR2 SYDVKM. The CDR3 contains 16 residues. Here the CDR3 reads CASSLSRLAGTYEQYF. The CDR3 bases are TGTGCCAGCAGTTTATCCCGACTAGCGGGGACCTACGAGCAGTACTTC.

The chain has TRBV30 and TRBJ2-7, with D uncertain. The V end was cut by 3 bases, the J end by 2 bases, with 17 bases between. Germline loops: CDR1 GTSNPN, CDR2 SVGIG (reference sequence). CDR3 size: 15 residues. CDR3 in DNA: TGTGCCTGGAGCGAAAACCGGTATTTCACCTACGAGCAGTACTTC. This sequence encodes CAWSENRYFTYEQYF.

The chain carries TRBV19 and TRBJ2-1, with 12 bases aligning to TRBD2. Germline CDR1 LNHDA, CDR2 SQIVND (reference sequence). CDR3 length: 17 residues. After removal of 6 bases from V and 4 bases from J, the junction contained 10 bases not matched to a gene. CDR3 loop: CASRPRTSGDPYNEQFF. CDR3 nucleotides: TGTGCCAGTAGACCCCGGACTAGCGGGGACCCATACAATGAGCAGTTCTTC. Complete variable domain (other parts from reference TRBV19 and TRBJ2-1): DGGITQSPKYLFRKEGQNVTLSCEQNLNHDAMYWYRQDPGQGLRLIYYSQIVNDFQKGDIAEGYSVSREKKESFPLTVTSAQKNPTAFYLCASRPRTSGDPYNEQFFGPGTRLTVL.

The chain couples TRBV19 to TRBJ1-1, with a weak D call TRBD1 (6 bases). Germline V gives CDR1 LNHDA, CDR2 SQIVND (reference sequence). V lost 4 bases and J 0 bases, leaving 21 bases between the germline ends. The CDR3 has 18 amino acids. The CDR3 DNA reads TGTGCCAGTAGTAGGCCTTCTCCGGGACAATTTCTGAACACTGAAGCTTTCTTT. Its protein is CASSRPSPGQFLNTEAFF.

The chain's CDR3 is CASSRGPSNIQYF. The CDR3 DNA is TGTGCCAGCAGCCGTGGGCCTTCTAACATTCAGTACTTC. The chain uses TRBV7-2 and TRBJ2-4, with D unclear. Germline V gene sequence: CDR1 SGHTA, CDR2 FQGNSA. The CDR3 is made up of 13 amino acids. Trimming cost V 5 bases and J 7 bases, with 12 bases left between them.

This clone was detected only once. This chain uses TRBV7-2 with TRBJ1-1, with D unclear. The CDR3 covers 14 residues. V gave up 3 bases and J gave up 1 base, with 9 bases separating them. Germline-derived CDR1 and CDR2 are SGHTA and FQGNSA. Here the CDR3 reads CASSLRKENTEAFF. DNA for the CDR3: TGTGCCAGCAGCTTGAGGAAGGAGAACACTGAAGCTTTCTTT.

The chain employs TRBV2 and TRBJ2-4; tentatively, D is TRBD2 (5 bases). Per germline, CDR1 SNHLY and CDR2 FYNNEI. The CDR3 extends over 18 amino acids. The germline V and J ends were trimmed by 8 bases and 0 bases, with 23 bases remaining between them. CDR3 region: CASGWENRKLLAKNIQYF. DNA for the CDR3: TGTGCCAGCGGATGGGAGAACCGAAAGCTTCTAGCCAAAAACATTCAGTACTTC. Based on the CDR3 plus reference TRBV2 and TRBJ2-4, the full variable domain is EPEVTQTPSHQVTQMGQEVILRCVPISNHLYFYWYRQILGQKVEFLVSFYNNEISEKSEIFDDQFSVERPDGSNFTLKIRSTKLEDSAMYFCASGWENRKLLAKNIQYFGAGTRLSVL.